Following are 21 T cell receptor beta chains from one sample sequenced in a study of cytomegalovirus exposure and HLA in healthy donors. The study ran its PCR with 60 Vbeta and 13 Jbeta primers. Sequencing was performed with immunoSEQ multiplex PCR; in TCRdb, only in-frame clones are kept and a portion is missing. This sample yields approximately 170,000 clones, of which roughly 84% are seen a single time; roughly 1.5% belongs to the top ten. Sequencing was performed on PBMCs. The receptors derive from a male donor in good health and CMV-seronegative.

The rearrangement joins TRBV18 to TRBJ1-6, with D maybe TRBD1 (5 bases). The V gene's germline CDR1 is KGHSH and CDR2 LQKENI. The ends were cut back, 5 bases at V and 6 bases at J, with 17 bases in the middle. The CDR3 length is 16 residues. DNA for the CDR3: TGTGCCAGCTCAAAAGGGGTTTTAGAGGTTAATTCACCCCTCCACTTT. Protein sequence: CASSKGVLEVNSPLHF.

The chain links TRBV6-1 to TRBJ2-1, with TRBD2 matching 11 bases. CDR1 is MNHNS and CDR2 is SASEGT in the germline V gene. CDR3 length equals 13 residues. V trimming: 1 base; J trimming: 12 bases; junction bases outside the gene matches: 2. CDR3 in DNA: TGTGCCAGCAGTGAAGGCCTAGCGGGGGGGCAGTTCTTC. This gives the protein CASSEGLAGGQFF.

V gene TRBV10-3 combines with J gene TRBJ2-2; 8 positions match TRBD2. CDR1 is ENHRY and CDR2 is SYGVKD in the germline V gene. The CDR3 has 16 amino acids. Trimming removed 6 bases from V and 4 bases from J; junction bases left unmatched: 10. The CDR3 reads CAISPLPLAGTGELFF. The CDR3 nucleotides are TGTGCCATCAGCCCTCTCCCCCTAGCGGGCACCGGGGAGCTGTTTTTT.

The chain uses TRBV6-1 and TRBJ1-2; 10 bases line up with TRBD1. Germline V gene sequence: CDR1 MNHNS, CDR2 SASEGT. The CDR3 length is 15 residues. Trimming removed 3 bases from V and 3 bases from J; junction bases left unmatched: 4. CDR3 in amino acids: CASSEGQGLYYGYTF. The CDR3 DNA reads as TGTGCCAGCAGTGAGGGACAGGGGTTATACTATGGCTACACCTTC.

The chain employs TRBV7-8 and TRBJ2-1, with 10 bases that match TRBD2. CDR3 length: 17 residues. CDR1 is SGHVS and CDR2 is FQNEAQ in the germline V gene. V dropped 0 bases and J dropped 7; count of bases not matched to a gene: 9. CDR3 in DNA: TGTGCCAGCAGCTTAGCTAGCGGGAGGAAGATGACGAATGAGCAGTTCTTC. Encoded protein: CASSLASGRKMTNEQFF.

Details on this clone: A junction boundary mismatches the germline segment, possibly from a read error. The CDR3 sequence is CSSSLGQGIPEAFF. CDR3 sequence (DNA): TGTTCCAGCAGCTTAGGACAGGGGATCCCTGAAGCTTTCTTT. The chain is built from TRBV7-9 and TRBJ1-1; 9 positions agree with TRBD1. Germline V CDR1 and CDR2: SEHNR, FQNEAQ (reference sequence). The CDR3 length is 14 residues.

This rearrangement joins TRBV5-1 to TRBJ2-7, with TRBD2 matching over 13 bases. The germline V gene encodes CDR1 SGHRS and CDR2 YFSETQ. Trimming at V came to 0 bases and at J to 5 bases, leaving 5 bases not matched to a gene. CDR3 length: 16 residues. The CDR3 coding sequence is TGCGCCAGCAGCTTGGAACTAGCGGGAGGGGCCCACGAGCAGTACTTC. This sequence encodes CASSLELAGGAHEQYF.

CDR3 in amino acids: CASSPGSTRGETQYF. CDR3 DNA: TGCGCCAGCAGTCCGGGTAGCACCCGCGGAGAGACCCAGTACTTC. The rearrangement joins TRBV10-1 to TRBJ2-5; D remains unclear. This CDR3 has 15 amino acids. V lost 5 bases to trimming and J lost 4 bases, with 17 bases between them. The germline gives CDR1 WNHNN, CDR2 SYGVQD (reference sequence).

The genes are TRBV11-3 and TRBJ2-7, with D maybe TRBD2 (6 bases). Germline values: CDR1 SGHNT, CDR2 YENEEA. This CDR3 contains 16 residues. V shed 8 bases and J shed 1 base, with 21 bases lying between them. The CDR3 DNA reads TGTGCCAGCTCCGGAGGGTCAGGGTCCCAATCCTACGAGCAGTACTTC. Amino acids: CASSGGSGSQSYEQYF.

V and J are TRBV4-2 and TRBJ1-3; D might be TRBD1 (5 bases). Germline lookup yields CDR1 LGHNA and CDR2 YNFKEQ. This CDR3 spans 18 amino acids. V dropped 1 base and J dropped 0 bases, with 16 bases sitting between them. The CDR3 coding sequence is TGTGCCAGCAGCCAAGGCGGGGGGGAACTTCTCTCTGGAAACACCATATATTTT. Translated, it gives CASSQGGGELLSGNTIYF.

This CDR3 reads CASSQTSGGGEDTQYF. The CDR3 nucleotides read TGTGCCAGCAGCCAAACTAGCGGGGGGGGTGAAGATACGCAGTATTTT. The V gene is TRBV6-4, the J gene TRBJ2-3; 13 nucleotides agree with TRBD2. Germline CDR1 MRHNA, CDR2 SNTAGT. CDR3 length: 16 amino acids. V lost 6 bases to trimming and J lost 5 bases; unmatched junction nucleotides: 8.

The J gene is TRBJ2-1, the V gene TRBV5-6; 7 bases line up with TRBD1. Germline CDR1 and CDR2: SGHDT and YYEEEE. This CDR3 spans 16 amino acids. V lost 3 bases to trimming and J lost 7 bases; unmatched junction nucleotides: 13. CDR3 sequence reads: CASSWEDRVQGNEQFF. For the CDR3, the DNA is TGTGCCAGCAGCTGGGAAGACAGGGTTCAGGGAAATGAGCAGTTCTTC.

The chain joins TRBV4-1 to TRBJ1-3; D is undetermined. Per germline, CDR1 MGHRA and CDR2 YSYEKL. V lost 4 bases to trimming and J lost 0 bases, with 13 bases between them. The CDR3 length is 16 residues. The CDR3 nucleotides are TGCGCCAGCAGCCGAGAGACACGCGTCTCTGGAAACACCATATATTTT. Translation gives CASSRETRVSGNTIYF.

This rearrangement joins TRBV10-2 to TRBJ2-5; tentatively, D is TRBD1 (7 bases). The closer fit of TRBJ2-7 to the DNA end suggests the J call may be wrong. Germline assignment: CDR1 WSHSY and CDR2 SAAADI. The CDR3 totals 15 residues. The CDR3 reads CASRQGTERSYEQYF. CDR3 in DNA: TGCGCCAGCAGACAGGGGACTGAACGGTCCTACGAGCAGTACTTC.

This sequence joins TRBV29-1 and TRBJ2-7; 9 bases agree with TRBD2. This CDR3 spans 13 amino acids. Germline lookup yields CDR1 SQVTM and CDR2 ANQGSEA. V dropped 4 bases and J dropped 6; count of bases not matched to a gene: 7. CDR3 nucleotides: TGCAGCGTTGGCGGGGGGGGGCGCGGCGAGCAGTACTTC. Amino acid sequence: CSVGGGGRGEQYF.

V usage is TRBV18 and J usage is TRBJ2-5, with TRBD1 matching over 8 bases. J gave up 2 bases and V 3 bases, and 2 bases lay outside the gene matches. The CDR3 covers 14 residues. The germline gives CDR1 KGHSH, CDR2 LQKENI. CDR3 in DNA: TGTGCCAGCTCACCGGGACAGGAACAAGAGACCCAGTACTTC. Residues: CASSPGQEQETQYF.

The gene calls are TRBV27 and TRBJ1-2; 7 bases align to TRBD1. The CDR3 is 17 amino acids. Germline-derived CDR1 and CDR2 are MNHEY and SMNVEV (reference sequence). Trimming at V came to 7 bases and at J to 2 bases, leaving 16 bases not matched to a gene. The CDR3 sequence is CASTTYPDRDKNYGYTF. The DNA of the CDR3 is TGTGCCAGCACCACTTACCCCGACAGGGACAAAAACTATGGCTACACCTTC.

DNA for the CDR3: TGTGCCAGCAGCGTAGGTACCGGACAGGGGAACACTGAAGCTTTCTTT. Translation gives CASSVGTGQGNTEAFF. The V gene is TRBV9, the J gene TRBJ1-1; TRBD1 aligns across 8 bases. Germline values: CDR1 SGDLS, CDR2 YYNGEE. Trimming cost V 0 bases and J 1 base; bases outside gene matches: 5. This CDR3 contains 16 residues.

This chain uses TRBV28 with TRBJ2-6; no definite D call. The CDR3 extends over 13 amino acids. V gave up 11 bases and J gave up 1 base, with 9 bases separating them. Germline-derived CDR1 and CDR2 are MDHEN and SYDVKM. This chain's CDR3 is CAAIASGANVLTF. Written as DNA, the CDR3 is TGTGCCGCGATTGCTTCTGGGGCCAACGTCCTGACTTTC.

V is TRBV5-1 and J is TRBJ1-2; TRBD1 matches 9 bases. The CDR3 is 17 residues long. Germline CDR1 SGHRS, CDR2 YFSETQ. V shed 0 bases, J shed 3 bases, and the junction held 9 bases outside the gene matches. In nucleotides, the CDR3 is TGCGCCAGCAGCTTGGTGTCTCGGGGACAGGGTCACTATGGCTACACCTTC. Its protein is CASSLVSRGQGHYGYTF. The full variable domain, its missing parts supplied by reference TRBV5-1 and TRBJ1-2, is KAGVTQTPRYLIKTRGQQVTLSCSPISGHRSVSWYQQTPGQGLQFLFEYFSETQRNKGNFPGRFSGRQFSNSRSEMNVSTLELGDSALYLCASSLVSRGQGHYGYTFGSGTRLTVV.

This chain links TRBV4-2 with TRBJ2-7; D not resolved. The CDR3 is 13 residues long. The V gene's germline CDR1 is LGHNA and CDR2 YNFKEQ. Trimming took off 3 bases at V and 3 bases at J, with 9 bases between the two ends. The CDR3 DNA follows: TGTGCCAGCAGCCACTCCCTAGGCTACGAGCAGTACTTC. Its translation is CASSHSLGYEQYF.